Shown below are 17 T cell receptor beta chains from a single sample sequenced in a study of technical replicates of blood from a handful of donors (dated by TCRdb to about 2017). The library was made by the immunoSEQ multiplex PCR assay. TCRdb obtained this table from immuneACCESS and retained in-frame rearrangements with V and J assigned. These tables miss some clones; where compared with another copy, unresolved V genes account for less than half of the shortfall, and the remainder is unexplained. Recorded for this sample are more than 65,000 clones; roughly 94% of them occurred a single time. The ten largest account for over 0.2% of the sample. The specimen sequenced was T cells isolated from PBMCs. These receptors all stem from a human donor in good health.

This clone showed up just once. V and J are TRBV11-3 and TRBJ2-1, with 9 bases identical to TRBD1. Per the germline V gene, CDR1 is SGHNT and CDR2 is YENEEA. The V and J ends lost 2 bases and 2 bases, in that order; junction bases with no gene match: 4. There are 16 residues in the CDR3. The CDR3 DNA reads TGTGCCAGCAGCTTATCTGGGACAGGGACCTACAATGAGCAGTTCTTC. It is translated as CASSLSGTGTYNEQFF.

The chain links TRBV10-3 to TRBJ1-1, with D maybe TRBD1 (6 bases). Germline loops: CDR1 ENHRY, CDR2 SYGVKD. This CDR3 region has 11 residues. V lost 6 bases and J 8 bases, leaving 10 bases between the germline ends. This CDR3 is CAIREGQEAFF. The CDR3 DNA reads TGTGCCATCAGGGAAGGACAGGAAGCTTTCTTT.

The rearrangement links TRBV7-8 to TRBJ2-7; 8 bases line up with TRBD1. Trimming removed 1 base from V and 2 bases from J; junction bases left unmatched: 4. The CDR3 loop spans 15 amino acids. Germline-derived CDR1 and CDR2 are SGHVS and FQNEAQ. CDR3: CASSLERTGTYEQYF. The DNA for the CDR3 is TGTGCCAGCAGCTTAGAACGGACAGGGACCTACGAGCAGTACTTC.

The V gene is TRBV7-2, the J gene TRBJ2-3; the D is unclear. V shed 5 bases and J shed 5 bases, with 14 bases lying between them. Germline loops: CDR1 SGHTA, CDR2 FQGNSA. The CDR3 covers 14 residues. For the CDR3, the DNA is TGTGCCAGCAGCGCAGAGGCTAAAATAGATACGCAGTATTTT. Its protein is CASSAEAKIDTQYF.

The rearrangement links TRBV2 to TRBJ1-5; D gene ambiguous. In germline, CDR1 is SNHLY, CDR2 FYNNEI. V dropped 3 bases and J dropped 0 bases, with 6 bases sitting between them. CDR3 length: 14 amino acids. Here the CDR3 DNA reads TGTGCCAGCAGTGAGTACTATAGCAATCAGCCCCAGCATTTT. This gives the protein CASSEYYSNQPQHF.

The chain employs TRBV9 and TRBJ2-7, with D possibly matching TRBD1 (6 bases). V was trimmed by 0 bases and J by 5 bases, leaving 9 bases between them. The CDR3 length is 13 residues. The V gene's germline CDR1 is SGDLS and CDR2 YYNGEE. CDR3 residues: CASSVGGGDEQYF. As DNA, the CDR3 is TGTGCCAGCAGCGTAGGAGGGGGTGACGAGCAGTACTTC.

This rearrangement joins TRBV5-1 to TRBJ2-2; TRBD2 matches at 8 bases. The CDR3 has 16 residues. The V and J ends lost 1 base and 0 bases, in that order; junction bases with no gene match: 2. The V gene's germline CDR1 is SGHRS and CDR2 YFSETQ. CDR3 residues: CASSLLAGSNTGELFF. The CDR3, as DNA: TGCGCCAGCAGCTTGTTAGCGGGGTCGAACACCGGGGAGCTGTTTTTT.

V and J are TRBV7-9 and TRBJ1-2; a possible D gene is TRBD1 (6 bases). V dropped 2 bases and J dropped 2 bases, with 12 bases sitting between them. The germline V gene encodes CDR1 SEHNR and CDR2 FQNEAQ (reference sequence). The CDR3 extends over 15 amino acids. CDR3 in amino acids: CASSLQSTGNYGYTF. In DNA, the CDR3 is TGTGCCAGCAGCTTACAATCGACAGGCAACTATGGCTACACCTTC.

This chain connects TRBV6-6 to TRBJ1-2; a weak D match, TRBD1 (6 bases). The CDR3 totals 13 residues. V was clipped by 5 bases and J by 2 bases, with 9 bases between them. Germline-derived CDR1 and CDR2 are MNHNY and SVGAGI (reference sequence). The CDR3 loop is CASSVDRNYGYTF. CDR3 nucleotide sequence: TGTGCCAGCAGTGTAGACAGGAACTATGGCTACACCTTC.

The chain employs TRBV7-6 and TRBJ2-1, with D possibly matching TRBD2 (6 bases). CDR3 length equals 14 residues. The germline V gene has CDR1 SGHVS and CDR2 FNYEAQ. V lost 5 bases and J lost 10, with 18 bases in between. The DNA for the CDR3 is TGTGCCAGCAGCCGCGGTGGCGGGGAGCAAGAGCAGTTCTTC. Translation gives CASSRGGGEQEQFF.

The rearrangement joins TRBV6-6 to TRBJ2-7; D unclear. The V gene's germline CDR1 is MNHNY and CDR2 SVGAGI (reference sequence). Trimming took 5 bases from V and 5 from J, leaving 10 bases between them. The CDR3 is 12 residues long. The DNA of the CDR3 is TGTGCCAGCAGTACTACAATGGACGAGCAGTACTTC. It is translated as CASSTTMDEQYF.

The V gene is TRBV6-1, the J gene TRBJ1-1; 9 positions match TRBD1. Germline V lookup: CDR1 MNHNS, CDR2 SASEGT. V was pared by 4 bases and J by 5 bases, with 8 bases of the junction left unmatched. The CDR3 has 15 residues. This chain's CDR3 is CASSARQGVRTEAFF. CDR3 sequence (DNA): TGTGCCAGCAGTGCGCGACAGGGGGTACGGACTGAAGCTTTCTTT.

The chain combines TRBV9 with TRBJ1-1; D is ambiguous. V lost 1 base to trimming and J lost 4 bases, with 23 bases between them. This CDR3 has 18 amino acids. Germline V gene sequence: CDR1 SGDLS, CDR2 YYNGEE. CDR3 sequence (DNA): TGTGCCAGCAGCGTACCCCTTATTGAGAAAAACTCCTCCACTGAAGCTTTCTTT. Translating gives CASSVPLIEKNSSTEAFF.

This clone was counted once. V usage is TRBV4-2 and J usage is TRBJ1-4; D is possibly TRBD1 (6 bases). The CDR3 has 15 amino acids. Germline loops: CDR1 LGHNA, CDR2 YNFKEQ. Trimming took 3 bases from V and 4 from J, leaving 12 bases between them. CDR3 protein: CASSQHQQGNEKLFF. The CDR3 DNA follows: TGTGCCAGCAGCCAGCACCAACAGGGTAATGAAAAACTGTTTTTT.

The rearrangement uses TRBV9 and TRBJ2-7, with no clear D. CDR1 and CDR2 from the germline V gene are SGDLS and YYNGEE. Trimming pared 4 bases from V and 2 bases from J, leaving 13 bases between. The CDR3 has 14 amino acids. The CDR3 region has the DNA TGTGCCAGCAGCCCCCACAACGAACCCTACGAGCAGTACTTC. Translation: CASSPHNEPYEQYF. Full variable domain (rest looked up from reference TRBV9 and TRBJ2-7): DSGVTQTPKHLITATGQRVTLRCSPRSGDLSVYWYQQSLDQGLQFLIQYYNGEERAKGNILERFSAQQFPDLHSELNLSSLELGDSALYFCASSPHNEPYEQYFGPGTRLTVT.

The V gene is TRBV30, the J gene TRBJ2-3; 10 bases agree with TRBD2. The V segment lost 2 bases and the J segment 4 bases; nucleotides outside the gene matches: 9. Germline V gives CDR1 GTSNPN, CDR2 SVGIG (reference sequence). The CDR3 contains 16 residues. CDR3 coding DNA: TGTGCCTGGAGTAGCGAGCGGGGGGGCCTAGCAGATACGCAGTATTTT. Protein sequence: CAWSSERGGLADTQYF.

The V gene is TRBV6-5, the J gene TRBJ1-2; 9 bases fit TRBD1. The germline CDR1 and CDR2 sequences are MNHEY and SVGAGI. This CDR3 has 13 amino acids. J lost 4 bases, V lost 5 bases, and 2 bases had no gene match. The DNA of the CDR3 is TGTGCCAGCAGTCTGACAGGGGGCTATGGCTACACCTTC. Its protein is CASSLTGGYGYTF.